Listed below are T cell receptor beta chains from one sample, sequenced in a study of T cell responses to AZD1222 COVID-19 vaccine. Libraries were prepared by immunoSEQ multiplex PCR; TCRdb keeps only in-frame clonotypes and omits some of them. The profile shows roughly 80,000 clones, about nine tenths of them singletons. The sequencing used peripheral blood, collected 28 days after the second AZD1222 dose. The receptors were sampled from an adult who received the AZD1222 COVID-19 vaccine. Each CDR3 is given with its conserved first and last residue. The D gene is left open where the match is weak. Clone size is stated in some rows and not others, as once, few, many or a class when expanded.

J | D | size | V | DNA | CDR3
TRBJ2-1 | TRBD2 | - | TRBV2 | TGTGCCAGCAGTACTAGCGGGGGGGCCATTGAGCAGTTCTTC | CASSTSGGAIEQFF
TRBJ2-3 | - | - | TRBV14 | TGTGCCAGCAGCCCTTCAGACAGGATGGGCACAGATACGCAGTATTTT | CASSPSDRMGTDTQYF
TRBJ1-3 | - | - | TRBV28 | TGTGCCAGCAGTGGGGCCGACAACTCTGGAAACACCATATATTTT | CASSGADNSGNTIYF
TRBJ2-5 | - | few | TRBV30 | TGTGCCTGGAGTGTCATAGGGGGCCAAGAGACCCAGTACTTC | CAWSVIGGQETQYF
TRBJ2-7 | - | - | TRBV6-1 | TGTGCCAGCAGTGAATACGAAGAGCAGTACTTC | CASSEYEEQYF
TRBJ2-1 | - | - | TRBV3-1/TRBV3-2 | TGTGCCAGCAGCCACCCACCGTCCTACAATGAGCAGTTCTTC | CASSHPPSYNEQFF
TRBJ2-3 | - | - | TRBV5-4 | TGTGCCAGCAGCTTGGTTGGGGGGGCCACAGATACGCAGTATTTT | CASSLVGGATDTQYF
TRBJ2-1 | - | - | TRBV2 | TGTGCCAGCAGCCGTGGCAGGGTTAACAATGAGCAGTTCTTC | CASSRGRVNNEQFF
TRBJ2-3 | TRBD2 | - | TRBV2 | TGTGCCAGCAGTCAAGCGGGGATTCGGACAGATACGCAGTATTTT | CASSQAGIRTDTQYF
TRBJ2-2 | - | - | TRBV2 | TGTGCCAGCAGTCTGGAGAAGGGGCGAGCCGGGGAGCTGTTTTTT | CASSLEKGRAGELFF
TRBJ2-5 | TRBD1 | once | TRBV5-6 | TGTGCCAGCAGCCAGGACAGGAGCGAGACCCAGTACTTC | CASSQDRSETQYF
TRBJ2-1 | - | - | TRBV9 | TGTGCCAGCAGCGTCTCTGGGGTCCATGAGCAGTTCTTC | CASSVSGVHEQFF
TRBJ2-7 | TRBD2 | - | TRBV7-2 | TGTGCCAGCAGCTTGGGCGGGGGGAATTCCTACGAGCAGTACTTC | CASSLGGGNSYEQYF
TRBJ1-2 | - | once | TRBV12-3/TRBV12-4 | TGTGCCAGCCTGGGAGGACTCAACTATGGCTACACCTTC | CASLGGLNYGYTF
TRBJ2-2 | - | - | TRBV19 | TGTGCCAGTAGTAGGTTCGCCGGGGAGCTGTTTTTT | CASSRFAGELFF
TRBJ2-1 | TRBD1 | - | TRBV19 | TGTGCCAGTAGTATAAGACAGGACAGGGCGATTAATGAGCAGTTCTTC | CASSIRQDRAINEQFF
TRBJ1-5 | - | once | TRBV2 | TGTGCCAGCAGTAAGGACTCTCTAAGGGATCAGCCCCAGCATTTT | CASSKDSLRDQPQHF
TRBJ2-7 | - | - | TRBV3-1/TRBV3-2 | TGTGCCAGCAGCCAAGGGCCCTACGAGCAGTACTTC | CASSQGPYEQYF
TRBJ1-5 | - | - | TRBV28 | TGTGCCAGCAGACACAATCAGCCCCAGCATTTT | CASRHNQPQHF
TRBJ2-7 | TRBD1 | - | TRBV5-1 | TGCGCCAGCAGCTTTTCGGGACAGGATAACTACGAGCAGTACTTC | CASSFSGQDNYEQYF
TRBJ2-2 | - | - | TRBV5-1 | TGCGCCAGCAGGACGGAGTACACCGGGGAGCTGTTTTTT | CASRTEYTGELFF
TRBJ1-1 | - | once | TRBV28 | TGTGCCAGCAGTTTGGGGGGTTCGTACACTGAAGCTTTCTTT | CASSLGGSYTEAFF
TRBJ1-2 | - | - | TRBV7-2 | TGTGCCAGTAAACCGCCAGGTAACCGCTATGGCTACACCTTC | CASKPPGNRYGYTF
TRBJ2-7 | - | once | TRBV19 | TGTGCCAGTAGTTCCCAGGCGAGCAGAACCCGCTCCTACGAGCAGTACTTC | CASSSQASRTRSYEQYF
TRBJ2-2 | - | - | TRBV7-9 | TGTGCCAGCAGCTTAGCGCTCGGCACCGGGGAGCTGTTTTTT | CASSLALGTGELFF
TRBJ1-1 | - | once | TRBV27 | TGTGCCAGTGGCAGGACAGCTAGTAGTGGGAACACTGAAGCTTTCTTT | CASGRTASSGNTEAFF
TRBJ1-6 | - | - | TRBV7-9 | TGTGCCAGCAGCTCTCAAATGGGACACCTTACCTATAATTCACCCCTCCACTTT | CASSSQMGHLTYNSPLHF
TRBJ1-1 | - | - | TRBV19 | TGTGCCAGTAGTATCGTTCATCTTGGGACTGAAGCTTTCTTT | CASSIVHLGTEAFF
TRBJ2-1 | TRBD2 | - | TRBV7-9 | TGTGCCAGCAGCCCGGCGACTAGCGGGGGACCTCCTTGGCAGTTCTTC | CASSPATSGGPPWQFF
TRBJ1-5 | TRBD1 | once | TRBV18 | TGTGCCAGCTCACCAGCAGGGGGTGGAAATCAGCCCCAGCATTTT | CASSPAGGGNQPQHF
TRBJ1-1 | - | - | TRBV7-3 | TGTGCCAGCAGCCCGATCGTGGGCACTGAAGCTTTCTTT | CASSPIVGTEAFF
TRBJ2-1 | - | - | TRBV5-1 | TGCGCCAGCAGTGCCGGGACGTTAACCAATGAGCAGTTCTTC | CASSAGTLTNEQFF
TRBJ1-2 | - | - | TRBV12-3/TRBV12-4 | TGTGCCAGCAGTTCAGAGTTAGGGACTGGCTACACCTTC | CASSSELGTGYTF
TRBJ1-2 | - | few | TRBV28 | TGTGCCAGCAGACCTCAGGGGCGCAGCTATGGCTACACCTTC | CASRPQGRSYGYTF
TRBJ1-6 | TRBD1 | - | TRBV27 | TGTGCCAGCGCCTCTTCCGGGACAGACAATTCACCCCTCCACTTT | CASASSGTDNSPLHF
TRBJ1-4 | - | - | TRBV7-8 | TGTGCCAGCAGCTTAGCCTTAGCCGGCTCCCTCTATTTAAATGAAAAACTGTTTTTT | CASSLALAGSLYLNEKLFF
TRBJ2-7 | TRBD1 | - | TRBV19 | TGTGCCAGTAGGGGACAGGGGTCCTACGAGCAGTACTTC | CASRGQGSYEQYF
TRBJ1-2 | - | - | TRBV7-9 | TGTGCCAGCAGCTCAGGAGTCAACTATGGCTACACCTTC | CASSSGVNYGYTF
TRBJ2-3 | TRBD2 | - | TRBV5-1 | TGCGCCAGCAGCTTGGTCGGGACTAGCGGCACAGATACGCAGTATTTT | CASSLVGTSGTDTQYF
TRBJ1-1 | - | once | TRBV11-3 | TGTGCCAGCAGCTTATCGGTATACACTGAAGCTTTCTTT | CASSLSVYTEAFF
TRBJ1-1 | - | - | TRBV5-1 | TGCGCCAGCACCCGGGGCGCCGACACTGAAGCTTTCTTT | CASTRGADTEAFF
TRBJ2-2 | - | - | TRBV4-2 | TGTGCCAGCAGCCAAGATCTTGGCCCGGACGGGGAGCTGTTTTTT | CASSQDLGPDGELFF
TRBJ1-6 | - | - | TRBV14 | TGTGCCAGCAGCGCCGGGTTCTCTCTTTCACCCCTCCACTTT | CASSAGFSLSPLHF
TRBJ2-3 | TRBD1 | - | TRBV6-2/TRBV6-3 | TGTGCCAGCAGTTACTATCGACAGGGCGCAGATACGCAGTATTTT | CASSYYRQGADTQYF
TRBJ2-1 | TRBD1 | - | TRBV5-4 | TGTGCCAGCAGCCGCCTAGGGGGACAGGGGAAATACAATGAGCAGTTCTTC | CASSRLGGQGKYNEQFF
TRBJ1-1 | - | - | TRBV27 | TGTGCCAGCAGGATATCCCCAGTGAACACTGAAGCTTTCTTT | CASRISPVNTEAFF
TRBJ1-1 | - | - | TRBV10-3 | TGTGCCATCAGCGACGGGGGTAATGAAGCTTTCTTT | CAISDGGNEAFF
TRBJ2-5 | - | - | TRBV7-2 | TGTGCCAGCAGCTTATATACCCAAGAGACCCAGTACTTC | CASSLYTQETQYF
TRBJ2-2 | - | - | TRBV7-9 | TGTGCCAGCACGGTTTGGGGGGCTGGGAACACCGGGGAGCTGTTTTTT | CASTVWGAGNTGELFF
TRBJ2-3 | - | - | TRBV6-5 | TGTGCCAGCCGTTCAGATACGCAGTATTTT | CASRSDTQYF
TRBJ1-4 | TRBD1 | - | TRBV18 | TGTGCCAGCTCGACGGACAGGGGGGCTAATGAAAAACTGTTTTTT | CASSTDRGANEKLFF
TRBJ1-1 | - | - | TRBV10-3 | TGTGCCATCATGAAGGACTCGACCAGCGCTGAAGCTTTCTTT | CAIMKDSTSAEAFF
TRBJ1-5 | - | - | TRBV7-3 | TGTGCCAGCAGCTTGGACGGAAGGGTGGGCCAGCCCCAGCATTTT | CASSLDGRVGQPQHF